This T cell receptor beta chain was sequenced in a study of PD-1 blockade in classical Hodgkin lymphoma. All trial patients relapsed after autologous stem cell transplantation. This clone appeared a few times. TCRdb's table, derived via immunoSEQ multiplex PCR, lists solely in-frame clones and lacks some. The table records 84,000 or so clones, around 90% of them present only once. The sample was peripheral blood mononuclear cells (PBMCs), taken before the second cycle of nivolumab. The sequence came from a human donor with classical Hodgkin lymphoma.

This CDR3 is CASYRYGYTF. The CDR3 nucleotides read TGTGCCAGCTACAGATATGGCTACACCTTC. The chain is built from TRBV2 and TRBJ1-2; D call uncertain. The CDR3 runs 10 residues. V dropped 8 bases and J dropped 5 bases, with 6 bases sitting between them. Germline V gene sequence: CDR1 SNHLY, CDR2 FYNNEI.